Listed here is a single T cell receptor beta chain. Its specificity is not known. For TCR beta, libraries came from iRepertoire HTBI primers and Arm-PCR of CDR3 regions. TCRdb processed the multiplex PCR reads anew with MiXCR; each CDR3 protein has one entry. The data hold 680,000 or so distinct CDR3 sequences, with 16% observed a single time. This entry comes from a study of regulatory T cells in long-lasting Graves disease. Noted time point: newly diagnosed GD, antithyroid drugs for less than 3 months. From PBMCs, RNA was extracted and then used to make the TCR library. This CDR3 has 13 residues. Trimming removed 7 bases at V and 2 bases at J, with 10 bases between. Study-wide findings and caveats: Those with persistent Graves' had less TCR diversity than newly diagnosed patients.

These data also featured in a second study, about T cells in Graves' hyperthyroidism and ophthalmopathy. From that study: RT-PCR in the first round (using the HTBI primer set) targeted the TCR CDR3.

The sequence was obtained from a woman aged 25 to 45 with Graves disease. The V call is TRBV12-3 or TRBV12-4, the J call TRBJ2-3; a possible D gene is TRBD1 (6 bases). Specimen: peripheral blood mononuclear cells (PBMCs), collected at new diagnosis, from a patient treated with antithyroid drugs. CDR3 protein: CASMRTDTDTQYF. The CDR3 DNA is TGTGCCAGCATGAGGACAGACACAGATACGCAGTATTTT.